The clone carrying this T cell receptor (beta chain) was observed many times. Its target is unknown. This record belongs to a study of breast tumors, draining lymph nodes, adjacent tissues. Axillary draining lymph nodes of breast cancer patients supplied the node samples. A single record per CDR3 protein comes from TCRdb applying MiXCR to the multiplex PCR reads. Here the sample spans 150,000 to 200,000 distinct CDR3 sequences, around a third being singletons. Points from the study as a whole: Tumor and nontumor repertoires were significantly more similar in luminal-like than in basal-like breast cancer. Data fit most tumor T cells coming from lymph node, expanding in tumor.

Germline CDR1 and CDR2: ENHRY and SYGVKD. Trimming removed 6 bases from V and 7 bases from J, with 16 bases in between. This CDR3 is 15 amino acids long. Specimen: axillary lymph node tissue. The chain has TRBV10-3 and TRBJ1-6, with D tentatively TRBD1 (5 bases). The sequence was obtained from a female donor with breast cancer. Some clones in this sample may be carry-over from other donors' samples. The DNA of the CDR3 is TGTGCCATCAGGGATAACGGGGGGGGGAATTCACCCCTCCACTTT. The encoded protein is CAIRDNGGGNSPLHF.